Listed here are 18 T cell receptor beta chains from one sample, sequenced in a study of CD8 T cells in ankylosing spondylitis. TCRdb reanalysed the 5' RACE reads using MiXCR and keeps one entry per CDR3 protein. The top ten hold about 8.2% of the sample, which has about 170,000 distinct CDR3 sequences, about 18% seen once. Source material: blood, either unsorted or a sorted T cell fraction (not recorded which). Every receptor here comes from a male donor with ankylosing spondylitis or in good health (not recorded which).

This clonotype has at least ten counts. CDR3 nucleotide sequence: TGTGCCAGCTCACCACAAGGTGGGGGATTCTACGAGCAGTACTTC. It codes for CASSPQGGGFYEQYF. This chain links TRBV18 with TRBJ2-7, with D tentatively TRBD1 or TRBD2 (5 bases each). Germline V lookup: CDR1 KGHSH, CDR2 LQKENI. This CDR3 is 15 amino acids long. V gave up 1 base and J gave up 3 bases, with 13 bases separating them. Full variable domain (rest looked up from reference TRBV18 and TRBJ2-7): NAGVMQNPRHLVRRRGQEARLRCSPMKGHSHVYWYRQLPEEGLKFMVYLQKENIIDESGMPKERFSAEFPKEGPSILRIQQVVRGDSAAYFCASSPQGGGFYEQYFGPGTRLTVT.

The chain's CDR3 is CAISAGLVYEQYF. As DNA, the CDR3 is TGTGCCATCAGTGCTGGACTAGTCTACGAGCAGTACTTC. The genes are TRBV10-3 and TRBJ2-7; TRBD2 aligns across 7 bases. Trimming took 4 bases from V and 3 from J; bases not matched to a gene: 3. CDR3 length equals 13 residues. CDR1 and CDR2 from the germline V gene are ENHRY and SYGVKD.

In its sample, this clonotype was seen many times. The genes are TRBV5-1 and TRBJ1-5; no clear D gene. The CDR3 covers 10 residues. Germline CDR1 reads SGHRS; CDR2 reads YFSETQ. V lost 8 bases and J 4 bases, leaving 4 bases between the germline ends. CDR3 sequence: CARTNQPQHF. In nucleotides, the CDR3 is TGCGCCAGGACTAATCAGCCCCAGCATTTT.

The chain carries TRBV20-1 and TRBJ2-1; 10 bases line up with TRBD2. CDR3 size: 16 residues. Germline CDR1 is DFQATT and CDR2 is SNEGSKA (reference sequence). With V trimmed by 1 base and J by 15 bases, 18 bases remained unmatched. Here the CDR3 reads CSARVGVAGGRRPLFF. CDR3 sequence (DNA): TGCAGTGCTAGAGTGGGGGTAGCGGGAGGCCGTCGACCGTTGTTCTTC.

This clonotype was detected many times. This chain uses TRBV18 with TRBJ1-2; 8 bases agree with TRBD1. CDR3 size: 14 residues. Germline loops: CDR1 KGHSH, CDR2 LQKENI. V shed 6 bases and J 4 bases; nucleotides not matched to a gene: 7. CDR3 in amino acids: CASSISDRGYGYTF. CDR3 nucleotides: TGTGCCAGCTCGATCTCAGACAGGGGCTATGGCTACACCTTC.

This clonotype has at least ten counts. The chain has TRBV20-1 and TRBJ1-5; D not certain. The CDR3 loop spans 15 amino acids. Germline CDR1 and CDR2: DFQATT and SNEGSKA (reference sequence). Trimming left V 0 bases short and J 0 bases short, with 9 bases between. The CDR3 nucleotides read TGCAGTGCTAGAGAGGGCGGAAATAGCAATCAGCCCCAGCATTTT. This sequence encodes CSAREGGNSNQPQHF.

The chain carries TRBV20-1 and TRBJ2-1; TRBD2 matches at 10 bases. CDR1 DFQATT and CDR2 SNEGSKA come from the germline V gene (reference sequence). The V segment lost 5 bases and the J segment 6 bases; nucleotides outside the gene matches: 7. The CDR3 sequence is 14 residues long. CDR3 bases: TGCAGTGCTCTACGCCTAGCGGGAGTCAATGAGCAGTTCTTC. The encoded protein is CSALRLAGVNEQFF.

This clonotype was seen repeatedly, ten times or more. The chain joins TRBV12-3 or TRBV12-4 to TRBJ2-1, with 7 bases matching TRBD1. V trimming: 3 bases; J trimming: 16 bases; junction bases outside the gene matches: 9. This CDR3 is built from 12 residues. The CDR3 DNA sequence: TGTGCCAGCAGTTTCGGACAGGCTCCCCTCTTCTTC. This sequence encodes CASSFGQAPLFF.

The chain employs TRBV7-9 and TRBJ2-2; 11 bases are a match to TRBD2. This CDR3 contains 14 residues. Trimming removed 1 base from V and 13 bases from J; junction bases left unmatched: 5. CDR1 and CDR2 from the germline V gene are SEHNR and FQNEAQ (reference sequence). CDR3 coding DNA: TGTGCCAGCAGCTTAGTACTAGCGGGAGTTGTGCTGTTTTTT. It encodes CASSLVLAGVVLFF.

About this clonotype itself: It may be a read error: a sequence one base away is much more abundant. J is TRBJ2-7 and V is TRBV20-1; D gene uncertain. The V and J ends lost 4 bases and 6 bases respectively, with 13 bases between them. This CDR3 is built from 12 residues. The germline V gene has CDR1 DFQATT and CDR2 SNEGSKA (reference sequence). The CDR3 region is CSAMSPPSEQYF. As DNA, the CDR3 is TGCAGTGCTATGAGCCCCCCCTCCGAGCAGTACTTC.

This clonotype has a handful of counts. This may come from a read error, since a much larger clone is one base off. This chain uses TRBV10-3 with TRBJ2-2, with 7 bases aligning to TRBD1. The V gene's germline CDR1 is ENHRY and CDR2 SYGVKD. The CDR3 totals 13 residues. The CDR3 nucleotides read TGTGCCATAGGACAGGAGAACGCCGGGGAGCTGTTTTTT. This translates into CAIGQENAGELFF.

Comment on this clonotype: Germline is not matched at one junction end, which may reflect a read error. The genes are TRBV12-3 or TRBV12-4 and TRBJ2-5; D perhaps matches TRBD1 (5 bases). CDR3 length: 18 residues. The CDR3 sequence is CTSSVLLPAGQGIETQYF. CDR3 nucleotide sequence: TGTACCAGCAGTGTCCTCCTCCCGGCAGGGCAGGGTATAGAGACCCAGTACTTC.

This clonotype was recorded a few times. The chain joins TRBV18 to TRBJ1-6, with D possibly being TRBD1 (5 bases). The V end was cut by 3 bases, the J end by 7 bases, with 16 bases between. The CDR3 has 16 amino acids. Germline CDR1 is KGHSH and CDR2 is LQKENI. The CDR3 region is CASSPLPGPKNSPLHF. CDR3 in DNA: TGTGCCAGCTCACCCCTCCCGGGACCTAAGAATTCACCCCTCCACTTT.

This clonotype was counted ten times or more. This sequence joins TRBV20-1 and TRBJ2-3, with TRBD1 matching 8 bases. The ends lost 3 bases at V and 6 bases at J; junction bases unmatched: 5. The CDR3 runs 13 residues. Germline V gene sequence: CDR1 DFQATT, CDR2 SNEGSKA (reference sequence). This chain's CDR3 is CSARGQDGDTQYF. In DNA, the CDR3 is TGCAGTGCTAGGGGACAGGACGGGGATACGCAGTATTTT.

The rearrangement joins TRBV5-1 to TRBJ2-3; 14 bases are a match to TRBD2. Germline CDR1 SGHRS, CDR2 YFSETQ. The ends lost 3 bases at V and 4 bases at J; junction bases unmatched: 4. This CDR3 spans 16 amino acids. The DNA of the CDR3 is TGCGCCAGCAGCTCCGGGACTAGCGGGAGATCAGATACGCAGTATTTT. Protein: CASSSGTSGRSDTQYF.

This clonotype has just a few counts. The V gene is TRBV12-3 or TRBV12-4, the J gene TRBJ1-5, with D possibly TRBD1 on 5 matching bases. The CDR3 contains 16 residues. Deletions cut 4 bases from V and 6 bases from J, with 19 bases between. The CDR3: CASSSQVGGESQPQHF. As DNA, the CDR3 is TGTGCCAGCAGTTCCCAGGTTGGGGGTGAGAGTCAGCCCCAGCATTTT.

V usage is TRBV15 and J usage is TRBJ2-3, with 9 bases fitting TRBD1. Germline V gene data show CDR1 as LNHNV and CDR2 as YYDKDF (reference sequence). Trimming cost V 4 bases and J 3 bases; bases outside gene matches: 11. The CDR3 loop spans 17 amino acids. The CDR3 protein is CATSTGTGLMPTDTQYF. CDR3 sequence (DNA): TGTGCCACCAGCACCGGGACAGGGCTAATGCCTACAGATACGCAGTATTTT.

At least ten counts were recorded for this clonotype. The V and J genes are TRBV5-5 and TRBJ2-5; 9 bases line up with TRBD2. The CDR3 totals 15 residues. Per germline, CDR1 SGHKS and CDR2 YYEKEE (reference sequence). V shed 0 bases and J 5 bases; nucleotides not matched to a gene: 5. The CDR3 DNA reads TGTGCCAGCAGCTTGGGGACTAGCGCCTGGGAGACCCAGTACTTC. Translated: CASSLGTSAWETQYF.